Below are 11 T cell receptor beta chains sequenced from a single sample in a study of control samples from healthy donors and cancer patients. Using immunoSEQ multiplex PCR, the repertoire was profiled, and TCRdb retains in-frame clones only, with some absent. The sample shows some 150,000 clones, roughly nine tenths of them seen only once. Material: blood. All receptors come from a man aged 18 to 29 in good health.

The rearrangement joins TRBV30 to TRBJ1-6; the D gene is possibly TRBD1 (5 bases). This CDR3 spans 14 amino acids. Trimming took off 3 bases at V and 7 bases at J, with 13 bases between the two ends. Germline values: CDR1 GTSNPN, CDR2 SVGIG (reference sequence). The CDR3 DNA reads as TGTGCCTGGAGACCCGGGACCCCGAATTCACCCCTCCACTTT. Translation gives CAWRPGTPNSPLHF.

This clone appeared a few times. The rearrangement links TRBV29-1 to TRBJ1-1, with a tentative D call TRBD1 (5 bases). Trimming removed 2 bases from V and 4 bases from J, with 17 bases in between. Germline CDR1 reads SQVTM; CDR2 reads ANQGSEA. The CDR3 is 15 amino acids. The CDR3 DNA reads TGCAGCGTTGAATCATTAAGGGCAGGGACCACTGAAGCTTTCTTT. The encoded protein is CSVESLRAGTTEAFF.

This chain links TRBV9 with TRBJ2-5, with TRBD1 as a possible D gene (5 bases). Trimming left V 0 bases short and J 9 bases short, with 15 bases between. The CDR3 is 14 residues long. Germline V CDR1 and CDR2: SGDLS, YYNGEE. CDR3 amino acids: CASSVAAGFGAQYF. The DNA for the CDR3 is TGTGCCAGCAGCGTAGCGGCAGGGTTTGGGGCCCAGTACTTC.

The genes are TRBV6-6 and TRBJ2-5; D perhaps matches TRBD2 (6 bases). The CDR3 is made up of 12 amino acids. The V and J ends lost 5 bases and 5 bases respectively, with 9 bases between them. Germline loops: CDR1 MNHNY, CDR2 SVGAGI (reference sequence). The CDR3 is CASSAGWETQYF. CDR3 in DNA: TGTGCCAGCAGTGCGGGGTGGGAGACCCAGTACTTC.

The chain carries TRBV6-5 and TRBJ1-2, with TRBD1 identical over 8 bases. Germline V gene lookup returns CDR1 MNHEY and CDR2 SVGAGI. The CDR3 has 14 amino acids. V was pared by 6 bases and J by 2 bases, with 5 bases of the junction left unmatched. DNA for the CDR3: TGTGCCAGCAGAAGGACAGGGACCAACTATGGCTACACCTTC. Translation gives CASRRTGTNYGYTF.

This sequence joins TRBV27 and TRBJ2-7, with D uncertain. CDR1 and CDR2 (germline): MNHEY, SMNVEV (reference sequence). The CDR3 extends over 14 amino acids. V was shortened by 2 bases and J by 3 bases, with 11 bases between the two germline ends. CDR3 amino acids: CASSLRAIIYEQYF. The DNA of the CDR3 is TGTGCCAGCAGTTTAAGGGCGATAATCTACGAGCAGTACTTC.

Only a few counts were recorded for this clone. The chain carries TRBV15 and TRBJ1-1, with a weak D call TRBD1 (6 bases). The V end was cut by 4 bases, the J end by 1 base, with 19 bases between. Germline CDR1 reads LNHNV; CDR2 reads YYDKDF (reference sequence). CDR3 length: 17 amino acids. The CDR3 loop is CATSIITGQTSNTEAFF. CDR3 sequence (DNA): TGTGCCACCAGCATAATCACAGGACAGACGTCGAACACTGAAGCTTTCTTT. The full variable domain, with the rest looked up from reference TRBV15 and TRBJ1-1, is DAMVIQNPRYQVTQFGKPVTLSCSQTLNHNVMYWYQQKSSQAPKLLFHYYDKDFNNEADTPDNFQSRRPNTSFCFLDIRSPGLGDTAMYLCATSIITGQTSNTEAFFGQGTRLTVV.

The V call is TRBV19, the J call TRBJ1-6; D may be TRBD1 (6 bases). Germline V CDR1 and CDR2: LNHDA, SQIVND (reference sequence). V was pared by 2 bases and J by 7 bases, with 12 bases between. There are 15 residues in the CDR3. The CDR3 region is CASSITGTRNSPLHF. The CDR3 bases are TGTGCCAGTAGTATAACAGGGACTAGGAATTCACCCCTCCACTTT.

This clone was observed a few times. The same CDR3 can be traced to other DNA sequences in this sample. Here the CDR3 DNA reads TGTGCCAGCTCTCCCACTAGCGGGGGGGCCAATGAGCAGTTCTTC. This gives the protein CASSPTSGGANEQFF. The J gene is TRBJ2-1, the V gene TRBV18; 13 nucleotides line up with TRBD2. This CDR3 comprises 15 residues. Germline V CDR1 and CDR2: KGHSH, LQKENI. With V trimmed by 6 bases and J by 6 bases, 5 bases remained unmatched.

The genes are TRBV12-3 or TRBV12-4 and TRBJ1-1; D unresolved. There are 13 residues in the CDR3. V lost 4 bases to trimming and J lost 4 bases, with 10 bases between them. CDR3 DNA sequence: TGTGCCAGCAGTTGGAACTATGGCACTGAAGCTTTCTTT. Its protein is CASSWNYGTEAFF.

The gene calls are TRBV5-4 and TRBJ2-2, with D perhaps matching TRBD2 (5 bases). The V gene lost 0 bases and the J gene lost 4 bases, with 10 bases spanning the gap. Per the germline V gene, CDR1 is SGHNT and CDR2 is YYREEE (reference sequence). The CDR3 runs to 15 residues. Here the CDR3 DNA reads TGTGCCAGCAGCTTGGGCGGGCTTGGCACCGGGGAGCTGTTTTTT. It yields the protein CASSLGGLGTGELFF.